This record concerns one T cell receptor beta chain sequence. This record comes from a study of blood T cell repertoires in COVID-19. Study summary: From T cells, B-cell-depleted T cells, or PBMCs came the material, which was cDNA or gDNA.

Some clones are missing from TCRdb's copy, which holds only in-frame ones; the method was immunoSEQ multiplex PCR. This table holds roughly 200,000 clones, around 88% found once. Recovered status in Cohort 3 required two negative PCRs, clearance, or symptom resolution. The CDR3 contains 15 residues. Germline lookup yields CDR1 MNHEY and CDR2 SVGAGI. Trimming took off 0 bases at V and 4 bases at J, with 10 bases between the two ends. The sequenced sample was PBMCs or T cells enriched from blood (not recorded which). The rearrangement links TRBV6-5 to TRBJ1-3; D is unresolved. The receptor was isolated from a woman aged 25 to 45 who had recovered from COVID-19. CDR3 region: CASSYSVESGNTIYF. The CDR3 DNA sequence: TGTGCCAGCAGTTACTCGGTAGAATCCGGAAACACCATATATTTT.